This T cell receptor beta chain is from a study of T cell responses to AZD1222 COVID-19 vaccine (dated by TCRdb to 2020 to 2022). Study-level background: AZD1222 recipients whose second dose came at about 4 weeks and those whose second dose came at about 12 weeks were combined into one group, since spike-specific TCR depth and breadth did not differ between the two schedules. A total of over 230 trial participants underwent TCR sequencing, of whom roughly 210 received two doses of AZD1222 and about 26 received two doses of the MenACWY control vaccine. Trial participants were enrolled into age subgroups of 18-55, 56-69 and 70-plus years, which contained approximately 150, 28 and 58 TCR-sequenced participants, respectively. The study at large found these results: The 56-69-year group was small, and its depth increase did not reach significance, likely because of low power. Reportedly, close to half of the unique spike-specific TCRs recognized epitopes lying outside the regions that are mutated in the B.1.351 and B.1.1.7 variants. Because no day 14 peak-response samples were available, repertoires were characterized only after the peak T cell response. Spike-specific TCR breadth and depth rose significantly after two AZD1222 doses compared with day 0 and with MenACWY recipients. CD4 TCRs associated with the vaccine covered the entire spike protein, and the dominant responses were in regions 160-218 and 743-854. Participants were mostly white British and included more females than males, and it was suggested by the authors that clonal diversity may have been underestimated. Only 5 to 7 AZD1222 recipients were SARS-CoV-2 seropositive at baseline, limiting conclusions about previously exposed vaccinees.

On this clone itself: Its antigen remains undetermined. Base qualities are missing; no much larger clone stands one base away.

In light of the paper, this sample's time point label describes: baseline before first vaccination. Vaccinee samples were obtained from the UK trials COV001 and COV002, which included a single-blind randomized controlled phase 2/3 trial of AZD1222 (ChAdOx1 nCoV-19) in healthy adults. For TCRbeta chain sequencing, PBMC samples were collected from trial participants at day 0 and at day 28 after the second dose. The CDR3 regions of human TCRbeta chains were analyzed by immunosequencing. Per the source publication's procedure: TCRs in the repertoires were matched against a reference library of SARS-CoV-2-specific TCRs that had been generated with the MIRA antigen-specificity platform. Breadth meant the fraction of unique TCRs that were SARS-CoV-2-associated, whereas depth meant the fraction of total T cells that were SARS-CoV-2-associated. Using the MIRA data, each spike-specific TCR was assigned both to the spike region to which the TCR was reactive and to a CD4 or CD8 class. Log10-transformed breadth and depth values were compared by one-way ANOVA with Sidak's multiple comparisons tests. Entries here come from immuneACCESS through TCRdb and include only in-frame sequences with V and J called. Some clones fail to appear in such tables; in the studies checked, an unresolved V gene covers under half of the shortfall, and the cause of the remainder is unknown. That table gives V, J and clone size, and the DNA gave D and trimming. For this sample there are just under 95,000 clones; over 75% appear just once. The ten largest clones capture more than 8.5% of the sample.

The trim is 5 bases for V and 3 bases for J, with a gap of 16 bases between the germline ends. From a lookup of the germline V gene, CDR1 and CDR2 are MDHEN and SYDVKM. Including the terminal cysteine and phenylalanine, the CDR3 comprises 15 residues. Here the CDR3 DNA is all that survives: 45 bases in frame from base 1. The TCR originated in an adult in good health. Recombination joined TRBV28 with TRBJ1-1; TRBD1 might be the D gene, on 6 matching bases. The sequencing here drew on peripheral blood, taken on day 0 of AZD1222 vaccination. The CDR3 loop reads CASSKLQGIDTEAFF. The sequenced DNA: TGTGCCAGCAGTAAATTACAGGGAATCGACACTGAAGCTTTCTTT.